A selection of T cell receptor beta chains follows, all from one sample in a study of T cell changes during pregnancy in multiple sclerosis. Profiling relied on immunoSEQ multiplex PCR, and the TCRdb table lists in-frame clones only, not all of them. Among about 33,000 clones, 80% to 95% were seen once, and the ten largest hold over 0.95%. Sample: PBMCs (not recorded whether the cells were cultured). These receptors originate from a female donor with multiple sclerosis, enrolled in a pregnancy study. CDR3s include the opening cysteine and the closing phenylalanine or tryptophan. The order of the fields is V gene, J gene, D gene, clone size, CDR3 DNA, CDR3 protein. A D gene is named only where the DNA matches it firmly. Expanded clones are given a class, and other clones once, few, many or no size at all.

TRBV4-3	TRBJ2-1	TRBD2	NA	TGCGCCAGCAGCCCCCAACTAGCGGGAGGGAGTAATGAGCAGTTCTTC	CASSPQLAGGSNEQFF
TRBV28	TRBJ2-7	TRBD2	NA	TGTGCCAGCAGTTATGGACTAGCGGGTCACGAGCAGTACTTC	CASSYGLAGHEQYF
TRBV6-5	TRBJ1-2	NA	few	TGTGCCAGCAGTTACGCATTAAGGGAAGACGGCTACACCTTC	CASSYALREDGYTF
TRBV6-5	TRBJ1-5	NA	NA	TGTGCCAGCAGGAGAGCAGGGGCCCCGAATCAGCCCCAGCATTTT	CASRRAGAPNQPQHF
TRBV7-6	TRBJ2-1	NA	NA	TGTGCCAGCAGCTTGGGAACGGGACGGAATGAGCAGTTCTTC	CASSLGTGRNEQFF
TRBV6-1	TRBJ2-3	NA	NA	TGTGCCAGCAGTGAAACCAACGCGGGAGATACGCAGTATTTT	CASSETNAGDTQYF
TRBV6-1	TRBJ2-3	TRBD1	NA	TGTGCCAGCAGTGCTTACAGGGGGAACACAGATACGCAGTATTTT	CASSAYRGNTDTQYF
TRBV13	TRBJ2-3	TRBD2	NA	TGTGCCAGCAGCGCATATTCCGGGACTAGCAGGAGCACAGATACGCAGTATTTT	CASSAYSGTSRSTDTQYF
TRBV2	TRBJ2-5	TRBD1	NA	TGTGCCAGCAGGGGACAGGGGCAAGAGACCCAGTACTTC	CASRGQGQETQYF
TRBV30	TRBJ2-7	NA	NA	TGTGCCTGGAGTGGTTCGGGTGAGCAGTACTTC	CAWSGSGEQYF
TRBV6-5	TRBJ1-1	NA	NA	TGTGCCAGCAGTTATACGGGTAACACTGAAGCTTTCTTT	CASSYTGNTEAFF
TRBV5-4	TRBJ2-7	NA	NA	TGTGCCAGCAGCTTGGGTAGCGGATACGAGCAGTACTTC	CASSLGSGYEQYF
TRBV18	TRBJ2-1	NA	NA	TGTGCCAGCTCACCACCGGGTCAGGGTGCCTACAATGAGCAGTTCTTC	CASSPPGQGAYNEQFF
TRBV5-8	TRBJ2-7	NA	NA	TGTGCCAGCAGCCTCGGAGGACTATCCTCCTACGAGCAGTACTTC	CASSLGGLSSYEQYF
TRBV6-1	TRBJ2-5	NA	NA	TGTGCCACCCTCCTAGGCGTACAAGAGACCCAGTACTTC	CATLLGVQETQYF
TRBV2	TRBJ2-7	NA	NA	TGTGCCAGCAGTTCCAGGAGCGCAGGGGTTACGTCCGAGCAGTACTTC	CASSSRSAGVTSEQYF
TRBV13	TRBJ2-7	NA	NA	TGTGCCAGCAGCTTAGGTGGGGACGCCTCCTACGAGCAGTACTTC	CASSLGGDASYEQYF
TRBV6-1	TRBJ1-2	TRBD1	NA	TGTGCCAGCACCCCTACAGGGGATGCGGATGGCTACACCTTC	CASTPTGDADGYTF
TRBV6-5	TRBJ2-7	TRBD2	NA	TGTGCCAGCAGTTCCCTGGGACTAGCGGAGAACGAGCAGTACTTC	CASSSLGLAENEQYF
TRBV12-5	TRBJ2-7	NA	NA	TGTGCTAGTGGTTTGGACCACAGGGGGGGATACGAGCAGTACTTC	CASGLDHRGGYEQYF
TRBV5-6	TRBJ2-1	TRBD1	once	TGTGCCAGCAGCGGGGACAGGATTTACAATGAGCAGTTCTTC	CASSGDRIYNEQFF
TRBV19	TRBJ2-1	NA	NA	TGTGCCAGTAGTGCTCGGACTAACAATGAGCAGTTCTTC	CASSARTNNEQFF
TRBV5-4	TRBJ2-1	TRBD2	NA	TGTGCCAGCAGCTTCCGGGAGGGCCCTCTGGATGAGCAGTTCTTC	CASSFREGPLDEQFF
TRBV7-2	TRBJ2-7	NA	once	TGTGCCAGCAGCTTAGGAACTCCCCTCTACGAGCAGTACTTC	CASSLGTPLYEQYF
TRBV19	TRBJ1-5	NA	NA	TGTGCCAGTAGAGGGAACCACAATCAGCCCCAGCATTTT	CASRGNHNQPQHF
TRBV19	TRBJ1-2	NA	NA	TGTGCCAGTAGTATGGCACCCAGGGGCTACACCTTC	CASSMAPRGYTF
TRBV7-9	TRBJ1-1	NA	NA	TGTGCCAGCAGCTTAGGGGGACGGACCCCAAGGAACACTGAAGCTTTCTTT	CASSLGGRTPRNTEAFF
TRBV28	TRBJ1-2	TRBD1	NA	TGTGCCAGCAGTCTGAGTCAGACAGGGGGCTACACCTTC	CASSLSQTGGYTF
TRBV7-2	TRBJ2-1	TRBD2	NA	TGTGCCAGCAGCTTATCGGCGGGAGGTATCTATGAGCAGTTCTTC	CASSLSAGGIYEQFF
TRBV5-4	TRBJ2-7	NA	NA	TGTGCCAGCAGCTTTGGGGGTTACGAACAAAACGAGCAGTACTTC	CASSFGGYEQNEQYF
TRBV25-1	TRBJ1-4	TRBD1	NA	TGTGCCAGCAGTGATTCTGGACAGGGTGCTAATGAAAAACTGTTTTTT	CASSDSGQGANEKLFF
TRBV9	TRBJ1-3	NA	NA	TGTGCCAGCAGCGTAGGCCCCGGGGCAGGGACCGGAAACACCATATATTTT	CASSVGPGAGTGNTIYF
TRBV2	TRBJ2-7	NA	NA	TGTGCCAGTCGGGGCTCAGCCGGGGGCGAGCAGTACTTC	CASRGSAGGEQYF
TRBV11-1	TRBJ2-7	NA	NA	TGTGCCAGCAGCTTAAGATTCTCCTACGAGCAGTACTTC	CASSLRFSYEQYF
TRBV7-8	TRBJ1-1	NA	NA	TGTGCCAGCAGCTTCGGCCGAACTGAAGCTTTCTTT	CASSFGRTEAFF
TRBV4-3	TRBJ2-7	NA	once	TGCGCCAGCAGCCAAGTACCCTCGGTTGGAGATTCCTACGAGCAGTACTTC	CASSQVPSVGDSYEQYF
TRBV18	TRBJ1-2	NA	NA	TGTGCCAGCTCCCCGGACCCCCAGCAGGGCTACACCTTC	CASSPDPQQGYTF
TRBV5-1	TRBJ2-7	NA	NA	TGCGCCAGCAGCTTGGCCGACACCTCCTACGAGCAGTACTTC	CASSLADTSYEQYF
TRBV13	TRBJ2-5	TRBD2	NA	TGTGCCAGCAGCACCAGGGGCAGCGGGAGGCCAGGGGAGACCCAGTACTTC	CASSTRGSGRPGETQYF
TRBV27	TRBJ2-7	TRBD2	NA	TGTGCCAGCAGTTTAGCGGGAGGGCTCGAGCAGTACTTC	CASSLAGGLEQYF
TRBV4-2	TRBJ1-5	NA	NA	TGTGCCAGCAGCCAGTTACATGGGAGCGATCAGCCCCAGCATTTT	CASSQLHGSDQPQHF
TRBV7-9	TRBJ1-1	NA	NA	TGTGCCAGCAGCTTAGCGGAGAACACTGAAGCTTTCTTT	CASSLAENTEAFF
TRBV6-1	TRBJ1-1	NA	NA	TGTGCCAGCAGATCCCTCGGGAGGGAACACACTGAAGCTTTCTTT	CASRSLGREHTEAFF
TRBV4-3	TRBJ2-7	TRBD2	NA	TGCGCCAGCAGCCGCGGACCCGGGACTAGATCCTACGAGCAGTACTTC	CASSRGPGTRSYEQYF
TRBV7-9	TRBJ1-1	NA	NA	TGTGCCAGCAGCTCCCTGGGATCGAAAGCTTTCTTT	CASSSLGSKAFF
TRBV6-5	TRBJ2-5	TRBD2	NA	TGTGCCAGCAGTTACCTCCTAGCGGGTCTACAAGAGACCCAGTACTTC	CASSYLLAGLQETQYF